One T cell receptor beta chain is described in this entry. Its antigen remains unidentified. This sample is part of a study of graft-versus-host responses after intestinal transplantation. In the study overall: Recipients obtained multivisceral, liver-intestinal, or isolated intestinal transplants. Study results and caveats: Recipient marrow contained GvH clones, some of which appeared first in ileum or blood.

The table came from immunoSEQ multiplex PCR; TCRdb's copy has only in-frame clones and leaves some out. The data hold about 93,000 clones, with roughly 93% observed a single time. The germline V gene has CDR1 SEHNR and CDR2 FQNEAQ (reference sequence). V lost 7 bases to trimming and J lost 5 bases; unmatched junction nucleotides: 7. The CDR3 sequence is 13 residues long. Here the sequenced sample was unstimulated CD8+ T cells sorted from spleen or lymph node cells, taken before intestinal transplant. The sequence was obtained from a human donor who received an intestinal transplant. The J gene is TRBJ2-5, the V gene TRBV7-9, with 7 nucleotides matching TRBD2. For the CDR3, the DNA is TGTGCCAGCACTCCGCGGGGGTTGGAGACCCAGTACTTC. As protein: CASTPRGLETQYF.